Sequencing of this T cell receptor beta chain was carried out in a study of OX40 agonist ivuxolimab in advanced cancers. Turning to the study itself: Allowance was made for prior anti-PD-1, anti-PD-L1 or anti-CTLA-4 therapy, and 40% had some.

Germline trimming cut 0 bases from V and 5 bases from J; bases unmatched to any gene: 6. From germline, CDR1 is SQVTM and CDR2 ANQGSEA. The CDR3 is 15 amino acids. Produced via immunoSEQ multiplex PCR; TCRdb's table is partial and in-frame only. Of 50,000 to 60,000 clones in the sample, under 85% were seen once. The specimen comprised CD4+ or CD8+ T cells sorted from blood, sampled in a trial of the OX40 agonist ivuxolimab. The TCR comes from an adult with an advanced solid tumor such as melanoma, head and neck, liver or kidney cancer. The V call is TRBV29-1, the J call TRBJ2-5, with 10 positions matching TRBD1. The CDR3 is CSVEDLGQGGETQYF. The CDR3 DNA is TGCAGCGTTGAAGATCTCGGACAGGGGGGGGAGACCCAGTACTTC.